Following are 6 T cell receptor beta chains from one sample sequenced in a study of identical twins. TCRdb ran MiXCR on the 5' RACE reads and lists one entry per CDR3 protein. Of 150,000 or so distinct CDR3 sequences listed, around 3.6% are singletons. Sequenced input: memory T cells sorted from blood. These receptors originate from a man in his late teens or twenties in good health.

This clonotype was seen at least ten times. The CDR3 bases are TGTGCCAGCAGTTTTCGCCAGAACACTGAAGCTTTCTTT. Protein: CASSFRQNTEAFF. The rearrangement uses TRBV12-3 or TRBV12-4 and TRBJ1-1; D is unresolved. V dropped 3 bases and J dropped 1 base, with 6 bases sitting between them. The CDR3 covers 13 residues.

This clonotype was counted many times. This chain uses TRBV3-1 with TRBJ1-6; tentative D call: TRBD1 (6 bases). This CDR3 has 15 amino acids. V lost 4 bases to trimming and J lost 7 bases, with 14 bases between them. Germline V gene data show CDR1 as LGHDT and CDR2 as YNNKEL (reference sequence). The CDR3, as DNA: TGTGCCAGCAGCCTAGGGACAAGGACGAATTCACCCCTCCACTTT. The encoded protein is CASSLGTRTNSPLHF.

The CDR3 region is CASSLAGTSGKSFAFF. Written as DNA, the CDR3 is TGTGCCAGCAGCTTAGCGGGGACTAGCGGGAAATCGTTTGCGTTCTTC. The rearrangement uses TRBV11-2 and TRBJ2-1; 13 positions agree with TRBD2. V lost 1 base and J lost 15; bases outside the gene matches: 12. The CDR3 runs 16 residues. Germline CDR1 SGHAT, CDR2 FQNNGV.

This chain uses TRBV3-1 with TRBJ1-1; D remains ambiguous. Germline V gene sequence: CDR1 LGHDT, CDR2 YNNKEL (reference sequence). The length of the CDR3 is 15 residues. V was cut by 0 bases and J by 5 bases, with 13 bases left in between. The CDR3 sequence is CASSQDGSGRTEAFF. The CDR3 bases are TGTGCCAGCAGCCAAGATGGATCGGGGAGGACTGAAGCTTTCTTT.

This clonotype was counted many times. Here the CDR3 reads CASSQETGTGIYNEQFF. The CDR3 bases are TGCGCCAGCAGCCAAGAGACCGGGACAGGGATCTACAATGAGCAGTTCTTC. The chain links TRBV4-3 to TRBJ2-1; 9 nucleotides line up with TRBD1. The CDR3 contains 17 residues. Per germline, CDR1 LGHNA and CDR2 YSLEER. V was pared by 0 bases and J by 3 bases, with 6 bases of the junction left unmatched.

In its sample, this clonotype was seen many times. The chain is built from TRBV21-1 and TRBJ2-1; the table gives TRBD2 as D, unverified against the DNA. TRBV21-1 has pseudogene status. The CDR3 length is 16 residues. The CDR3 loop reads CASSKRAGGSHNEQFF. The CDR3 coding sequence is TGTGCCAGCAGCAAACGAGCGGGAGGGTCCCACAATGAGCAGTTCTTC.